The next 31 T cell receptor beta chains were all read from a single sample in a study of tumor-infiltrating lymphocytes in primary liver carcinoma. Constant-region priming of around 500 ng total RNA yielded TCR beta cDNA. Researchers made the TCR beta libraries by running three nested multiplex PCR rounds with slightly modified ARM-PCR. It was with TRBV1-TRBV30 forward primers and a C-beta reverse primer that the first two PCR rounds were run, at roughly 10 cycles each. Using its own MiXCR run on the multiplex PCR reads, TCRdb lists one record per CDR3 protein. The sample yields a few hundred thousand distinct CDR3 sequences, 45% to 70% seen once. Unsorted whole blood yielded blood RNA, and germline DNA was extracted as well. Sample: peripheral blood. These receptor sequences come from a woman in her 30s with primary liver carcinoma and hepatitis B virus infection.

The chain recombines TRBV28 with TRBJ1-6; 7 nucleotides align to TRBD1. Looked up from germline, CDR1 is MDHEN and CDR2 is SYDVKM. CDR3 length equals 15 residues. J lost 3 bases, V lost 6 bases, and 5 bases had no gene match. The CDR3 coding sequence is TGTGCCAGCAGCCGGGGACAGATCTATAATTCACCCCTCCACTTT. The encoded protein is CASSRGQIYNSPLHF. Full variable domain (missing parts from reference TRBV28 and TRBJ1-6): DVKVTQSSRYLVKRTGEKVFLECVQDMDHENMFWYRQDPGLGLRLIYFSYDVKMKEKGDIPEGYSVSREKKERFSLILESASTNQTSMYLCASSRGQIYNSPLHFGNGTRLTVT.

Notes on this clonotype: Given the absence of the conserved phenylalanine or tryptophan at the CDR3 end, a read error is likely. The gene calls are TRBV11-2 and TRBJ2-5; 8 nucleotides align to TRBD1. Germline V lookup: CDR1 SGHAT, CDR2 FQNNGV. The CDR3 extends over 17 amino acids. V shed 5 bases, J shed 3 bases, and the junction held 14 bases outside the gene matches. This chain's CDR3 is CASSPSGQGVRKETQYS. In DNA form, the CDR3 reads TGTGCCAGCAGCCCCTCTGGACAGGGAGTTAGGAAAGAGACCCAGTACTCA.

This clonotype came up many times. This rearrangement joins TRBV6-5 to TRBJ2-7; D is uncertain. The CDR3 has 16 residues. Germline assignment: CDR1 MNHEY and CDR2 SVGAGI. Trimming cost V 6 bases and J 5 bases, with 23 bases left between them. The CDR3 DNA sequence: TGTGCCAGCAGAAGTCCGGCCGGGTTCCGGCCCCACGAGCAGTACTTC. This gives the protein CASRSPAGFRPHEQYF.

This chain uses TRBV7-9 with TRBJ2-1, with 13 bases aligning to TRBD2. Germline loops: CDR1 SEHNR, CDR2 FQNEAQ (reference sequence). The CDR3 spans 15 residues. The junction had 9 bases not matched to a gene; V was cut back by 11 bases and J by 5 bases. CDR3 residues: CAGWTSGGRHNEQFF. As DNA, the CDR3 is TGTGCCGGATGGACTAGCGGGGGACGCCACAATGAGCAGTTCTTC.

The rearrangement uses TRBV12-3 or TRBV12-4 and TRBJ2-1; possible D gene TRBD2, 5 bases. This CDR3 region has 13 residues. V lost 6 bases and J 9 bases, leaving 15 bases between the germline ends. The CDR3 region is CASRLRGPTEQFF. CDR3 coding DNA: TGTGCCAGCAGATTGAGAGGGCCGACTGAGCAGTTCTTC.

Points on this clonotype: With a much larger clone just one base away, this may be a read error. The V and J genes are TRBV6-5 and TRBJ2-2, with D perhaps matching TRBD1 or TRBD2 (5 bases each). CDR1 and CDR2 from the germline V gene are MNHEY and SVGAGI. The length of the CDR3 is 15 residues. V lost 8 bases and J 3 bases, leaving 16 bases between the germline ends. DNA for the CDR3: TGTGCCAGCCGCCGGCAGGGAGATGACACCGGGGAGCTGTTTTTT. Translation gives CASRRQGDDTGELFF.

V usage is TRBV28 and J usage is TRBJ2-1; 10 positions agree with TRBD1. Per the germline V gene, CDR1 is MDHEN and CDR2 is SYDVKM. CDR3 size: 15 residues. V lost 3 bases and J lost 9; bases outside the gene matches: 8. The DNA of the CDR3 is TGTGCCAGCAGTTTGGTGGGACAGGGGAGGTTTGAGCAGTTCTTC. It codes for CASSLVGQGRFEQFF. The full variable domain, completed using reference TRBV28 and TRBJ2-1, is DVKVTQSSRYLVKRTGEKVFLECVQDMDHENMFWYRQDPGLGLRLIYFSYDVKMKEKGDIPEGYSVSREKKERFSLILESASTNQTSMYLCASSLVGQGRFEQFFGPGTRLTVL.

To note about this clonotype: A read error may explain this, as a much larger clone is one base away. The V and J genes are TRBV7-8 and TRBJ1-2, with a tentative D call TRBD1 (6 bases). CDR1 SGHVS and CDR2 FQNEAQ come from the germline V gene. CDR3 length: 12 amino acids. The V gene lost 10 bases and the J gene lost 6 bases, with 15 bases spanning the gap. The CDR3 reads CATPGHCNGYTF. The CDR3 coding sequence is TGTGCCACCCCGGGACACTGTAATGGCTACACCTTC.

This chain joins TRBV12-3 or TRBV12-4 and TRBJ2-5, with D perhaps TRBD2 (6 bases). Trimming left V 1 base short and J 10 bases short, with 10 bases between. The CDR3 sequence is 12 residues long. The CDR3 coding sequence is TGTGCCAGCAGTTTAGGCGGGGTCGACCAGTACTTC. It is translated as CASSLGGVDQYF.

CDR3 sequence reads: CASSFGSFQETQYF. The DNA of the CDR3 is TGTGCCAGCAGCTTTGGATCTTTCCAAGAGACCCAGTACTTC. This chain joins TRBV13 and TRBJ2-5, with D unresolved. CDR1 and CDR2 from the germline V gene are PRHDT and FYEKMQ (reference sequence). The CDR3 spans 14 residues. Trimming shortened V by 3 bases and J by 1 base, and 9 bases separated the two germline ends.

The rearrangement links TRBV6-1 to TRBJ1-5; TRBD1 matches 7 bases. Germline assignment: CDR1 MNHNS and CDR2 SASEGT. Losses at the gene ends were 10 bases for V and 1 base for J; bases not matched to a gene: 7. The CDR3 has 14 amino acids. CDR3 sequence reads: CAIRLRGSNQPQHF. CDR3 sequence (DNA): TGTGCCATCAGGCTCAGGGGGAGCAATCAGCCCCAGCATTTT.

CDR3 coding DNA: TGTGCCAGCAGCCCTGGACAGGGGCGAGAAAATTCACCCCTCCACTTT. Residues: CASSPGQGRENSPLHF. The chain employs TRBV5-5 and TRBJ1-6, with 9 nucleotides matching TRBD1. The CDR3 extends over 16 amino acids. V lost 4 bases to trimming and J lost 7 bases; unmatched junction nucleotides: 9. CDR1 and CDR2 (germline): SGHKS, YYEKEE (reference sequence). Variable domain in full (rest from reference TRBV5-5 and TRBJ1-6): DAGVTQSPTHLIKTRGQQVTLRCSPISGHKSVSWYQQVLGQGPQFIFQYYEKEERGRGNFPDRFSARQFPNYSSELNVNALLLGDSALYLCASSPGQGRENSPLHFGNGTRLTVT.

To note about this clonotype: A much more abundant neighbour one base away suggests this may be a read error. J is TRBJ2-1 and V is TRBV6-6; D unclear. Trimming left V 5 bases short and J 9 bases short, with 14 bases between. The CDR3 has 13 residues. In germline, CDR1 is MNHNY, CDR2 SVGAGI (reference sequence). The CDR3 nucleotides read TGTGCCAGCAGTATCTTTGTCAGGATTGAGCAGTTCTTC. This codes for CASSIFVRIEQFF.

This clonotype showed up many times. For the CDR3, the DNA is TGTGCCAGCAGCCAAGATCAGCTAGCGGGAGGAGCCTCCTACGAGCAGTACTTC. This translates into CASSQDQLAGGASYEQYF. The genes are TRBV4-2 and TRBJ2-7, with 11 bases that match TRBD2. V lost 0 bases to trimming and J lost 0 bases; unmatched junction nucleotides: 7. CDR1 is LGHNA and CDR2 is YNFKEQ in the germline V gene. The CDR3 is made up of 18 amino acids.

Comment on this clonotype: Since a much larger clone is just one base distant, this may be a read error. The CDR3, as DNA: TGCAGCGTCAATCCGACAGACACTAACACCGGGGAGCTGTTTTTT. Encoded protein: CSVNPTDTNTGELFF. The chain recombines TRBV29-1 with TRBJ2-2, with D perhaps TRBD1 (5 bases). V dropped 6 bases and J dropped 2 bases, with 16 bases sitting between them. Germline lookup yields CDR1 SQVTM and CDR2 ANQGSEA. The CDR3 is 15 residues long.

There are many counts of this clonotype. The V and J genes are TRBV6-5 and TRBJ2-6, with D perhaps assigned TRBD1 or TRBD2 (5 bases each). V was trimmed by 0 bases and J by 0 bases, leaving 9 bases between them. The CDR3 length is 17 residues. Germline V lookup: CDR1 MNHEY, CDR2 SVGAGI. This CDR3 reads CASSYSGVDSGANVLTF. In DNA, the CDR3 is TGTGCCAGCAGTTACTCGGGGGTCGACTCTGGGGCCAACGTCCTGACTTTC.

Remarks on this clonotype: Germline and junction disagree at one end, which may indicate a read error. The gene calls are TRBV7-9 and TRBJ2-3; D might be TRBD2 (6 bases). This CDR3 is 14 amino acids long. The V gene's germline CDR1 is SEHNR and CDR2 FQNEAQ (reference sequence). The CDR3 DNA reads as TGTGACAGCAGCCCGTGGAGGGGCACAGATACGCAGTATTTT. Its protein product is CDSSPWRGTDTQYF.

The table lists this clonotype with a count of one. A much larger clonotype is one base distant, so this may be a read error. The rearrangement joins TRBV29-1 to TRBJ2-1; D not resolved. The CDR3 is made up of 12 amino acids. Germline CDR1 SQVTM, CDR2 ANQGSEA. The CDR3 loop is CSVPTPYNEQLF. CDR3 in DNA: TGCAGCGTTCCGACTCCCTACAATGAGCAGTTATTC.

This clonotype was observed a handful of times. The chain employs TRBV7-9 and TRBJ2-3, with D hard to call. CDR3 length: 12 amino acids. Looked up from germline, CDR1 is SEHNR and CDR2 is FQNEAQ (reference sequence). V gave up 7 bases and J gave up 2 bases, with 7 bases separating them. The DNA for the CDR3 is TGTGCCAGCAATCCTCTCACAGATACGCAGTATTTT. Its protein is CASNPLTDTQYF.

The V gene is TRBV12-3 or TRBV12-4, the J gene TRBJ2-1; D unresolved. V shed 3 bases and J shed 5 bases, with 14 bases lying between them. The CDR3 spans 15 residues. The CDR3 reads CASSLWQDQNNEQFF. For the CDR3, the DNA is TGTGCCAGCAGTTTGTGGCAGGACCAGAACAATGAGCAGTTCTTC.

In its sample, this clonotype was seen many times. The chain employs TRBV6-6 and TRBJ2-1; 9 bases are shared with TRBD2. The V and J ends lost 5 bases and 8 bases, in that order; junction bases with no gene match: 4. Germline V CDR1 and CDR2: MNHNY, SVGAGI (reference sequence). This CDR3 comprises 13 residues. Written as DNA, the CDR3 is TGTGCCAGCAGTAACGGACTAGCGCATGAGCAGTTCTTC. It translates to CASSNGLAHEQFF.

Comments on this clonotype: At one end, the junction sequence differs from germline, possibly due to a read error. V usage is TRBV11-3 and J usage is TRBJ1-1; D is undetermined. This CDR3 contains 14 residues. Germline CDR1 reads SGHNT; CDR2 reads YENEEA. Here the CDR3 DNA reads TGTGCAAGCAGCCATGGGAGGGCAAGCACTGAAGCTTCCTTT. Encoded protein: CASSHGRASTEASF.

The chain recombines TRBV28 with TRBJ1-5; D unresolved. V lost 5 bases and J lost 0, with 8 bases in between. Germline loops: CDR1 MDHEN, CDR2 SYDVKM. This CDR3 is built from 14 residues. Written as DNA, the CDR3 is TGTGCCAGCAGTCTTCACTATAGCAATCAGCCCCAGCATTTT. This sequence encodes CASSLHYSNQPQHF. Full variable domain (outside the CDR3, taken from reference TRBV28 and TRBJ1-5): DVKVTQSSRYLVKRTGEKVFLECVQDMDHENMFWYRQDPGLGLRLIYFSYDVKMKEKGDIPEGYSVSREKKERFSLILESASTNQTSMYLCASSLHYSNQPQHFGDGTRLSIL.

This clonotype has a handful of counts. The chain carries TRBV5-6 and TRBJ1-1; unclear D gene. Trimming left V 7 bases short and J 6 bases short, with 13 bases between. This CDR3 has 12 amino acids. Germline V lookup: CDR1 SGHDT, CDR2 YYEEEE. The CDR3 DNA sequence: TGTGCCAGCGGGCGTGAGGACGCTGAAGCTTTCTTT. As protein: CASGREDAEAFF.

On this clonotype itself: Since the CDR3 does not end with the conserved phenylalanine or tryptophan, this likely comes from a read error. Because the CDR3's place on the DNA is in doubt, the DNA is left out and the CDR3 is given as listed by TCRdb. V and J are TRBV12-3 or TRBV12-4 and TRBJ2-5. The CDR3 length is 13 residues, termini included. The CDR3 protein is CASSLGGQETRYL.

A note on this clonotype: Mismatch with germline at one junction end may stem from a read error. This chain joins TRBV6-1 and TRBJ1-4; D call uncertain. The CDR3 runs to 16 residues. Germline CDR1 MNHNS, CDR2 SASEGT. The CDR3 region is CASNEAFGSTNEKLFF. DNA of the CDR3: TGTGCCAGCAATGAAGCTTTCGGCTCAACTAATGAAAAACTGTTTTTT.

The rearrangement links TRBV28 to TRBJ2-7, with 14 bases that match TRBD2. Germline trimming cut 3 bases from V and 6 bases from J; bases unmatched to any gene: 7. Germline CDR1 and CDR2: MDHEN and SYDVKM. This CDR3 is built from 16 residues. The CDR3: CASSFLGLAGAGEQYF. DNA of the CDR3: TGTGCCAGCAGTTTTTTGGGACTAGCGGGAGCTGGCGAGCAGTACTTC.

The V and J genes are TRBV12-3 or TRBV12-4 and TRBJ2-7; tentative D call: TRBD2 (5 bases). There are 12 residues in the CDR3. Trimming shortened V by 4 bases and J by 6 bases, and 10 bases separated the two germline ends. CDR3 DNA: TGTGCCAGCAGTTCGTGGGGAGCCGAGCAGTACTTC. Its protein is CASSSWGAEQYF.

This clonotype has a handful of counts. The chain joins TRBV5-4 to TRBJ2-7; 7 bases match TRBD1. V trimming: 2 bases; J trimming: 2 bases; junction bases outside the gene matches: 4. Germline CDR1 reads SGHNT; CDR2 reads YYREEE (reference sequence). The CDR3 contains 14 residues. CDR3 region: CASSFGQETYEQYF. The CDR3 region has the DNA TGTGCCAGCAGCTTTGGACAGGAGACCTACGAGCAGTACTTC.

This clonotype was recorded a few times. The gene calls are TRBV29-1 and TRBJ2-3; 14 nucleotides line up with TRBD2. CDR3 length: 18 residues. Per the germline V gene, CDR1 is SQVTM and CDR2 is ANQGSEA. Trimming at V came to 3 bases and at J to 2 bases, leaving 10 bases not matched to a gene. As DNA, the CDR3 is TGCAGCGTTGACCCGACTAGCGGGAGGGGAGGCTCCACAGATACGCAGTATTTT. Translation gives CSVDPTSGRGGSTDTQYF.

The DNA of the CDR3 is TGTGCCAGCAGCTTATTGACAGGCAGGATCAATGAGCAGTTCTTC. Translating it yields CASSLLTGRINEQFF. The chain carries TRBV7-8 and TRBJ2-1; possibly TRBD1 for D (6 bases). Germline V CDR1 and CDR2: SGHVS, FQNEAQ. The CDR3 is 15 residues long. V lost 2 bases and J 6 bases, leaving 14 bases between the germline ends. Variable domain in full (rest from reference TRBV7-8 and TRBJ2-1): GAGVSQSPRYKVAKRGQDVALRCDPISGHVSLFWYQQALGQGPEFLTYFQNEAQLDKSGLPSDRFFAERPEGSVSTLKIQRTQQEDSAVYLCASSLLTGRINEQFFGPGTRLTVL.